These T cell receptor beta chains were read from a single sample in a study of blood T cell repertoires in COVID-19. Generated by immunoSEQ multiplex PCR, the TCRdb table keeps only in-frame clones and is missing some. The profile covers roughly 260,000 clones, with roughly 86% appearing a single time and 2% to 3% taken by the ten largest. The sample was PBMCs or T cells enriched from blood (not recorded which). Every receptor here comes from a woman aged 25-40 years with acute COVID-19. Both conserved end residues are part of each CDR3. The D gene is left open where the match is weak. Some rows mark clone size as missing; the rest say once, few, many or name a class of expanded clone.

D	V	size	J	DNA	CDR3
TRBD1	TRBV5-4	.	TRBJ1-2	TGTGCCAGCAGCTTGGACAGGGGCTATGGCTACACCTTC	CASSLDRGYGYTF
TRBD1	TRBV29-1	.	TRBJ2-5	TGCAGCGTAAGGGACAGCTACCAAGAGACCCAGTACTTC	CSVRDSYQETQYF
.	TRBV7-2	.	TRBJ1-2	TGTGCCAGCAGCTTAAACTTCCAGGGTCAAGGCTACACCTTC	CASSLNFQGQGYTF
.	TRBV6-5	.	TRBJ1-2	TGTGCCAGCAGTTACGGTGCGGGGGGCTATGGCTACACCTTC	CASSYGAGGYGYTF
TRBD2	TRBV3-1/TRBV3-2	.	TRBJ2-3	TGTGCCAGCAGCCAAGTAGGTCTAGCGGGGGACACAGATACGCAGTATTTT	CASSQVGLAGDTDTQYF
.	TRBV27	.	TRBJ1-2	TGTGCCAGCAGCCCAGGTATATACTATGGCTACACCTTC	CASSPGIYYGYTF
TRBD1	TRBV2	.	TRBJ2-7	TGTGCCAGCAGTAGGACAGGGGGCGCCTACGAGCAGTACTTC	CASSRTGGAYEQYF
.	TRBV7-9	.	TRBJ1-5	TGTGCCAGCAGCTTAGGGGGCCAGCCCCAGCATTTT	CASSLGGQPQHF
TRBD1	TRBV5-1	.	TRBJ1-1	TGCGCCAGCAGCCGGGACAGTACGAACACTGAAGCTTTCTTT	CASSRDSTNTEAFF
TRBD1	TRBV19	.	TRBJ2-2	TGTGCCAGTAGTATGGACAGGGGGCTAGCCGGGGAGCTGTTTTTT	CASSMDRGLAGELFF
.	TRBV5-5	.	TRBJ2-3	TGTGCCAGCACCCCGCGAACAGGCGGCGGCACAGATACGCAGTATTTT	CASTPRTGGGTDTQYF
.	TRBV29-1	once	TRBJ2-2	TGCAGCGGGGGACACCCGAACACCGGGGAGCTGTTTTTT	CSGGHPNTGELFF
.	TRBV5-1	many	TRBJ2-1	TGCGCCAGCAGCTTGCGGGGCTCCTACAATGAGCAGTTCTTC	CASSLRGSYNEQFF
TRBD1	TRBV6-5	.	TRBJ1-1	TGTGCCAGCAACCAAGTCCCGGGACAGATTGAAGCTTTCTTT	CASNQVPGQIEAFF
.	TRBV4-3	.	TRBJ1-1	TGCGCCAGCAGCCAACAACCCTTAGCGGCAGCCAACACTGAAGCTTTCTTT	CASSQQPLAAANTEAFF
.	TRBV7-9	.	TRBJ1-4	TGTGCCAGCAGCTTACTTGAAGGGGGAGCCCATAATGAAAAACTGTTTTTT	CASSLLEGGAHNEKLFF
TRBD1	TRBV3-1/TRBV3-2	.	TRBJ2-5	TGTGCCAGCAGCCAATTGACAGGGGCGGGAGAGACCCAGTACTTC	CASSQLTGAGETQYF
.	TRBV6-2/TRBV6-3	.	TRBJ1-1	TGTGCCAGCAGTTATGGTAGTGGCTCAGGGGATACTGAAGCTTTCTTT	CASSYGSGSGDTEAFF
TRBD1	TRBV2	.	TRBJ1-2	TGTGCCAGCACCAACAGGGGAGTTGGCTACACCTTC	CASTNRGVGYTF
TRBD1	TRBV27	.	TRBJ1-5	TGTGCCAGCAGCCTCATCCCCCCGGGACAGGGGATCGGGCAGCCCCAGCATTTT	CASSLIPPGQGIGQPQHF
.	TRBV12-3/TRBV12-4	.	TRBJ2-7	TGTGCCAGCAGCCGCCTCACAGGGAGCGAGCAGTACTTC	CASSRLTGSEQYF
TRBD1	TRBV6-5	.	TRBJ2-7	TGTGCCAGCAGCCGCCCGGGACAGACCTACGAGCAGTACTTC	CASSRPGQTYEQYF
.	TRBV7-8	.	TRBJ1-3	TGTGCCAGCAGCCCCGGGGGAGTAGGAAACACCATATATTTT	CASSPGGVGNTIYF
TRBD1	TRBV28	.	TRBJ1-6	TGTGCCAGCAGCACCTGGGGTTGGGGACAGAGTAACTTT	CASSTWGWGQSNF
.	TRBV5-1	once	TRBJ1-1	TGCGCCAGCAGCACTATACAGGGAAACACTGAAGCTTTCTTT	CASSTIQGNTEAFF
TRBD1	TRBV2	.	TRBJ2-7	TGTGCCAGCAGTGCCGCCCGAAGGGACAGCTCCTACGAGCAGTACTTC	CASSAARRDSSYEQYF
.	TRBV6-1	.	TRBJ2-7	TGTGCCAGCAGTGAAGCAGGGGACACCTACGAGCAGTACTTC	CASSEAGDTYEQYF
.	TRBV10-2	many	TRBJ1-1	TGCGCCAGCAGTGACGGCAGGGTGGTCACTGAAGCTTTCTTT	CASSDGRVVTEAFF
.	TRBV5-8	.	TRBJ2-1	TGTGCCAGCAGCCTGGGGTCAGGAGGAAACTCCTACAATGAGCAGTTCTTC	CASSLGSGGNSYNEQFF
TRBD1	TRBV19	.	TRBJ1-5	TGTGCCAGTAGTATTGGGACAGGGGGAGGGCAGCCCCAGCATTTT	CASSIGTGGGQPQHF
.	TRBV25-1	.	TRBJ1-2	TGTGCCAGCAGTGAGACTGGAGGCTACACCTTC	CASSETGGYTF
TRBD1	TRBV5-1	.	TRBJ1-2	TGCGCCAGCAGACGGGACAGAGTTGGCTACACCTTC	CASRRDRVGYTF
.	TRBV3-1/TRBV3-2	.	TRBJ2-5	TGTGCCAGCAGCCCACAAAGCCTACTACCAGCGGCCCAAGAGACCCAGTACTTC	CASSPQSLLPAAQETQYF
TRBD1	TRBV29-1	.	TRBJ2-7	TGCAGCGTCTCACCCCTGGACAGGGGGGGAGACTACGAGCAGTACTTC	CSVSPLDRGGDYEQYF
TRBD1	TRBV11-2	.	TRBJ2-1	TGTGCCAGCAGCCCCTCTCAGGGGGCCTCCTACAATGAGCAGTTCTTC	CASSPSQGASYNEQFF
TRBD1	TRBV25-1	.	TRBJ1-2	TGTGCCAGCAGTGAAGGGACAGGCTATGGCTACACCTTC	CASSEGTGYGYTF
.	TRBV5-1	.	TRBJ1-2	TGCGCCAGCAGCCTAATAGGACAGTCTGGCTACACCTTC	CASSLIGQSGYTF